This paragraph covers one TCR beta chain sequence. What it binds is not known. This sample is drawn from a study of siplizumab effects on memory and regulatory T cells. Whole-study results and caveats: Naive T cells apparently outstripped memory cells in diversity and seemed major alloresponse contributors. Roughly 80-96% of proliferating CD4+ or CD8+ clones defied assignment to a naive or memory phenotype. Relative to controls at more than 25%, mappable alloreactive CD4+ clones exhibited a mean Treg-derived proportion of approximately 68% with siplizumab. Memory cells that were CD4+ and unstimulated gave rise to alloreactive sequences, which siplizumab significantly reduced.

Profiling relied on immunoSEQ multiplex PCR, and the TCRdb table lists in-frame clones only, not all of them. The sample consists of roughly 100,000 clones, more than 85% of them appearing once. The junction had 8 bases not matched to a gene; V was cut back by 5 bases and J by 3 bases. The germline V gene has CDR1 MNHNS and CDR2 SASEGT. The CDR3 is 15 amino acids. This rearrangement joins TRBV6-1 to TRBJ2-7, with 9 bases identical to TRBD2. The origin of this receptor is a human donor in good health. The material sequenced was CD4+ T cells sorted from blood. CDR3 sequence (DNA): TGTGCCAGCAGTTTAAAGCGGGAGGCCTACTACGAGCAGTACTTC. Amino acids: CASSLKREAYYEQYF.